Detailed here is one T cell receptor beta chain. Antigen unknown. The data belong to a study of blood T cells in healthy people across ages. Study-wide findings and caveats: A roughly linear fall in TCR beta diversity per million T cells was seen with increasing age. Naive T cell percentage showed a strong correlation with the diversity of TCR beta. Higher diversity and more naive CD4+ cells were features of long-lived donors, compared to aged donors. Unsorted PBMCs prevented conclusive naive versus antigen-experienced comparison.

The germline gives CDR1 DFQATT, CDR2 SNEGSKA (reference sequence). Trimming pared 4 bases from V and 11 bases from J, leaving 15 bases between. The CDR3 is 12 amino acids. Primed by a sample-barcoded 5' primer and a J-beta primer mix, a second PCR proceeded for about 7 to 12 cycles. TCRdb used MiXCR to reprocess the 5' RACE reads, holding one entry per CDR3 protein. The sample yields over 600,000 distinct CDR3 sequences, about 56% seen once. The source of this sequence is a man between 35 and 55 years old in good health. The chain is built from TRBV20-1 and TRBJ2-4; D gene ambiguous. The sample consisted of blood. As DNA, the CDR3 is TGCAGTGCTAATGACGGGCCCACACTTCAGTACTTC. Translated: CSANDGPTLQYF.